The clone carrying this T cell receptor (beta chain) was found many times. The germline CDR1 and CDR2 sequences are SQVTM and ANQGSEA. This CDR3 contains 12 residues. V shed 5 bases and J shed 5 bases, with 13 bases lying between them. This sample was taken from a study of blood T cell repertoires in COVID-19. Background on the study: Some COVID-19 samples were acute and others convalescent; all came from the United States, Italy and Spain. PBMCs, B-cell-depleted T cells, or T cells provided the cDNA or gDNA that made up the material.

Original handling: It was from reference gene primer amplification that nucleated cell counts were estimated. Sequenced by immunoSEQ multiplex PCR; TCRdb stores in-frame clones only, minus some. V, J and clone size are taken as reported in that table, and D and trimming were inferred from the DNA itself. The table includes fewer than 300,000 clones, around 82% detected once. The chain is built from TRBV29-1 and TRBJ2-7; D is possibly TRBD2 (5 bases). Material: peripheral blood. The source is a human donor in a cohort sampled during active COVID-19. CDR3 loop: CSVSFAGNEQYF. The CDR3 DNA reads TGCAGCGTTTCATTCGCGGGTAACGAGCAGTACTTC.